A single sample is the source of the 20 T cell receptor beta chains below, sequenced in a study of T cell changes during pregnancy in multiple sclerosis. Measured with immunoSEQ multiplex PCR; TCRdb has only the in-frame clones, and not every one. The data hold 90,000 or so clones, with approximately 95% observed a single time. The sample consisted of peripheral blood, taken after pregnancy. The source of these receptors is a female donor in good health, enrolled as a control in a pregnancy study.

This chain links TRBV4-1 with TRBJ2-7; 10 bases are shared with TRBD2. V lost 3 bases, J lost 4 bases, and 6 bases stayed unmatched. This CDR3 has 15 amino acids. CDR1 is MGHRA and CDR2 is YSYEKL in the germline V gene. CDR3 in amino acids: CASSHRTSGGYEQYF. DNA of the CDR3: TGCGCCAGCAGCCACCGGACTAGCGGAGGATACGAGCAGTACTTC.

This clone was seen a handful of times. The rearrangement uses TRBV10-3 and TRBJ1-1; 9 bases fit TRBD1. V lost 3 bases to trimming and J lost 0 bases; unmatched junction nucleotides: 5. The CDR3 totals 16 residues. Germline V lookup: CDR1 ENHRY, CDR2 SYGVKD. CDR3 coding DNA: TGTGCCATCAGTGAAAAGGGACAGGGATTGAACACTGAAGCTTTCTTT. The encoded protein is CAISEKGQGLNTEAFF.

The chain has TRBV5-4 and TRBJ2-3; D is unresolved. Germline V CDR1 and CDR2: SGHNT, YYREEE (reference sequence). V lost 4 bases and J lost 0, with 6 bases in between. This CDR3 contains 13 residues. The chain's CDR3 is CASSRASTDTQYF. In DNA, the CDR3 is TGTGCCAGCAGCAGAGCTAGCACAGATACGCAGTATTTT.

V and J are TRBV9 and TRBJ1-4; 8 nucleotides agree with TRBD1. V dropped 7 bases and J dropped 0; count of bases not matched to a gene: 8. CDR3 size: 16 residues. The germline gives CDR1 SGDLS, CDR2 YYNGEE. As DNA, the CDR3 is TGTGCCAGCGGCGCGGGACAGGAGGCAACTAATGAAAAACTGTTTTTT. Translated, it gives CASGAGQEATNEKLFF.

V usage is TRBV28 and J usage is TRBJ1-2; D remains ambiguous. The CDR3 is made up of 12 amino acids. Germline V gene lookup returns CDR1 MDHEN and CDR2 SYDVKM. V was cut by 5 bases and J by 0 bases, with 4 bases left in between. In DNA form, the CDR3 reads TGTGCCAGCAGTCCAGCTAACTATGGCTACACCTTC. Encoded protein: CASSPANYGYTF.

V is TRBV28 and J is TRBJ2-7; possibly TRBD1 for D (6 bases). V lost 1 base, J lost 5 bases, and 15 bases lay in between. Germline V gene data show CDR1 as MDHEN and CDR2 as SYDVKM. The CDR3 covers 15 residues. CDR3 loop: CASSLFLQGYNEQYF. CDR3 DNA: TGTGCCAGCAGTTTATTTTTACAGGGCTATAACGAGCAGTACTTC.

The CDR3 coding sequence is TGCAGCGTTGTCTTTGCTTCGCGGACAGGAGTAGACAATCAGCCCCAGCATTTT. Translating it yields CSVVFASRTGVDNQPQHF. This chain joins TRBV29-1 and TRBJ1-5; TRBD1 matches at 7 bases. The CDR3 totals 18 residues. V trimming: 4 bases; J trimming: 3 bases; junction bases outside the gene matches: 18. Germline loops: CDR1 SQVTM, CDR2 ANQGSEA.

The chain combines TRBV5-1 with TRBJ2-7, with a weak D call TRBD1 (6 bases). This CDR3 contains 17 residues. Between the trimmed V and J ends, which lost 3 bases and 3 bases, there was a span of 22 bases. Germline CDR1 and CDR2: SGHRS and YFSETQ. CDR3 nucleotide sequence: TGCGCCAGCAGCTGGGAGTCAGACAGGAGAGTTGTCTACGAGCAGTACTTC. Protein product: CASSWESDRRVVYEQYF.

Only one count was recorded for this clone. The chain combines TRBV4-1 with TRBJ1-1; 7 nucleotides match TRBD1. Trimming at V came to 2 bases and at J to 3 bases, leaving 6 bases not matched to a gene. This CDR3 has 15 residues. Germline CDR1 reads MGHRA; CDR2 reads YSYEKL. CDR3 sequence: CASSQQQGMDTEAFF. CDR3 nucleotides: TGCGCCAGCAGCCAACAACAGGGGATGGACACTGAAGCTTTCTTT.

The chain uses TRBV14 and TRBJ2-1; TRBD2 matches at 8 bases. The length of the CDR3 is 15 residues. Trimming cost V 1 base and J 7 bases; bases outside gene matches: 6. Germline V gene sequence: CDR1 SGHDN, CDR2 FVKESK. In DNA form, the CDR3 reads TGTGCCAGCAGCCAAGTGACGGGAGGGTGGAATGAGCAGTTCTTC. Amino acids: CASSQVTGGWNEQFF. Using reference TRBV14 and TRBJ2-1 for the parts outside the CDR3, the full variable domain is EAGVTQFPSHSVIEKGQTVTLRCDPISGHDNLYWYRRVMGKEIKFLLHFVKESKQDESGMPNNRFLAERTGGTYSTLKVQPAELEDSGVYFCASSQVTGGWNEQFFGPGTRLTVL.

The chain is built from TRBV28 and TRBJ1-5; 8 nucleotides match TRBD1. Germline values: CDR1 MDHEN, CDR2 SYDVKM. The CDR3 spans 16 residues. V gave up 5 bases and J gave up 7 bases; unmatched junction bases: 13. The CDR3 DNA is TGTGCCAGCAGTAGACCAGACAGGGGCCCGAGACAGCCCCAGCATTTT. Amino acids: CASSRPDRGPRQPQHF.

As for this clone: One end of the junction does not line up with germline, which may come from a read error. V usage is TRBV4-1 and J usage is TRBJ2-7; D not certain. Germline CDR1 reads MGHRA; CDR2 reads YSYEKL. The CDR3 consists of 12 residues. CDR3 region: CASSPRSSEQYF. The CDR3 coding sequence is TGCGCCAGCAGCCCCCGGTCCTCCGAGCAGTACTTC.

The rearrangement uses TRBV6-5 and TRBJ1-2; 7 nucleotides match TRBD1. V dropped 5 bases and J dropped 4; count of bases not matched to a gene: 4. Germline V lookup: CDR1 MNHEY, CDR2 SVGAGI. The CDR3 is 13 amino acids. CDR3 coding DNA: TGTGCCAGCAGTCCCCGGGACAGCTATGGCTACACCTTC. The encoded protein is CASSPRDSYGYTF.

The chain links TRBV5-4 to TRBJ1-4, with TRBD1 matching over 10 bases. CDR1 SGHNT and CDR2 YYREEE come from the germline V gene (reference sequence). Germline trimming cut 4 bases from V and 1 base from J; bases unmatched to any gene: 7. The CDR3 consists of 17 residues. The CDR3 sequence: CASSRGTGAGTNEKLFF. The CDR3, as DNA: TGTGCCAGCAGCAGGGGGACAGGGGCAGGAACTAATGAAAAACTGTTTTTT. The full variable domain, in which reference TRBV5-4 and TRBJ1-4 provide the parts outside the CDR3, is ETGVTQSPTHLIKTRGQQVTLRCSSQSGHNTVSWYQQALGQGPQFIFQYYREEENGRGNFPPRFSGLQFPNYSSELNVNALELDDSALYLCASSRGTGAGTNEKLFFGSGTQLSVL.

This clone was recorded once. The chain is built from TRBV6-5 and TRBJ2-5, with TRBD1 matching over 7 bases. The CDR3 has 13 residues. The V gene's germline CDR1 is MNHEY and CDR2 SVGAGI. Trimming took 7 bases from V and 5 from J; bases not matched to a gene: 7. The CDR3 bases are TGTGCCAGCACTATACAGGGGACGGAGACCCAGTACTTC. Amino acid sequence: CASTIQGTETQYF.

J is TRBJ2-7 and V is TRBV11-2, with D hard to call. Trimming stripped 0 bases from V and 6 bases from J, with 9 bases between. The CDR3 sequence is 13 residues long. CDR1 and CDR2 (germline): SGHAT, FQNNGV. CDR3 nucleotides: TGTGCCAGCAGCTTAGATTTATCCCTCGAGCAGTACTTC. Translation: CASSLDLSLEQYF. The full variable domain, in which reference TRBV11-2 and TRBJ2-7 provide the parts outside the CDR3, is EAGVAQSPRYKIIEKRQSVAFWCNPISGHATLYWYQQILGQGPKLLIQFQNNGVVDDSQLPKDRFSAERLKGVDSTLKIQPAKLEDSAVYLCASSLDLSLEQYFGPGTRLTVT.

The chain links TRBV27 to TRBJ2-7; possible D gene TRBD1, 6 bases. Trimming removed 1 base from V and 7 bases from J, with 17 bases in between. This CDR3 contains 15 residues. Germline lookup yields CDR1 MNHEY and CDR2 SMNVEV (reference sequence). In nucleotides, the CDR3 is TGTGCCAGCAGTTTATTTGCGACAGGTGAGAGAGAGCAGTACTTC. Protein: CASSLFATGEREQYF.

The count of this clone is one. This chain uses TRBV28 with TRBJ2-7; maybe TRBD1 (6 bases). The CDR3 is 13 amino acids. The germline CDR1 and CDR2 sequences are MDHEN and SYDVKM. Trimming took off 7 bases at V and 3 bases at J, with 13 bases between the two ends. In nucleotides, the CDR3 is TGTGCCAGCACTACTACAGGGAACTACGAGCAGTACTTC. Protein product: CASTTTGNYEQYF.

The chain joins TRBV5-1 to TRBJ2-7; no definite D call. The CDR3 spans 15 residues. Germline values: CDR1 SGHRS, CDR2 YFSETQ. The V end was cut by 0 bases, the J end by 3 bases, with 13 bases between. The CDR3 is CASSLGQEKFYEQYF. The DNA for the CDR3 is TGCGCCAGCAGCTTGGGGCAAGAAAAATTCTACGAGCAGTACTTC.

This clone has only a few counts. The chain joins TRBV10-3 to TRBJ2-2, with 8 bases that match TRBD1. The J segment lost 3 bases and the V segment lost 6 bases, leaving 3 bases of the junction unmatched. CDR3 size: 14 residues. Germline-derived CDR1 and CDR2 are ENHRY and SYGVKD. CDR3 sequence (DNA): TGTGCCATCAGGGGACAGGTAGACACCGGGGAGCTGTTTTTT. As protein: CAIRGQVDTGELFF.